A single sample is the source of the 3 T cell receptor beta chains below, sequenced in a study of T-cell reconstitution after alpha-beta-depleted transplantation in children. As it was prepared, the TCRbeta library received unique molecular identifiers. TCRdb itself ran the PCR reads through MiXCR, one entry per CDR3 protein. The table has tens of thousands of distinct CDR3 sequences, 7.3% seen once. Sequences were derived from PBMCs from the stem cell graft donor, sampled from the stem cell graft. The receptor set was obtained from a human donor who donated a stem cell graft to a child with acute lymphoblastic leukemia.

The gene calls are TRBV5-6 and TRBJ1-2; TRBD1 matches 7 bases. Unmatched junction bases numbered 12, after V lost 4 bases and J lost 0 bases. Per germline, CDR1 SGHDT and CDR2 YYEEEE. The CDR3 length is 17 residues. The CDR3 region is CASSRYFGTAANYGYTF. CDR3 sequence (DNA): TGTGCCAGCAGCCGGTACTTTGGGACAGCCGCTAACTATGGCTACACCTTC.

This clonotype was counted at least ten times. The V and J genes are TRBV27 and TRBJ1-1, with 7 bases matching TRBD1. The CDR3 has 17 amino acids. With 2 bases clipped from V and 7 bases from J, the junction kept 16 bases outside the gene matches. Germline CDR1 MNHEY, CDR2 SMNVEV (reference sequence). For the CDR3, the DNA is TGTGCCAGCAGTTTACAGGGGGGGGAGGGCAAGACCTTTGAAGCTTTCTTT. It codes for CASSLQGGEGKTFEAFF.

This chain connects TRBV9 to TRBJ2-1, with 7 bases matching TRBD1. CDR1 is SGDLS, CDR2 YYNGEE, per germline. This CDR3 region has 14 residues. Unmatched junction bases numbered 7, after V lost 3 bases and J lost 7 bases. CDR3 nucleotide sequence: TGTGCCAGCAGCGCTTACAGACAGGGAAATGAGCAGTTCTTC. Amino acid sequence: CASSAYRQGNEQFF.